The clone carrying this T cell receptor (beta chain) was counted ten times or more. The CDR3 consists of 15 residues. With V trimmed by 3 bases and J by 2 bases, 4 bases remained unmatched. The germline V gene encodes CDR1 SNHLY and CDR2 FYNNEI. The sample belongs to a study of CD8+ T cells in alopecia areata. As the sequencing template, cDNA was produced by extracting RNA and reverse transcribing it. Produced via immunoSEQ multiplex PCR; TCRdb's table is partial and in-frame only. The table shows more than 150,000 clones, with about half occurring only once. Treatment given: oral pan-JAK inhibitor, 5-10 mg twice daily.

The sequences come from CD8+ T cells sorted from blood, collected between weeks 51 and 52, from a patient treated with tofacitinib. The chain employs TRBV2 and TRBJ2-5; 9 bases agree with TRBD2. The TCR was taken from a human donor with alopecia areata. CDR3 bases: TGTGCCAGCAGTGATGGTAGCGGGAGACAAGAGACCCAGTACTTC. Amino acid sequence: CASSDGSGRQETQYF.